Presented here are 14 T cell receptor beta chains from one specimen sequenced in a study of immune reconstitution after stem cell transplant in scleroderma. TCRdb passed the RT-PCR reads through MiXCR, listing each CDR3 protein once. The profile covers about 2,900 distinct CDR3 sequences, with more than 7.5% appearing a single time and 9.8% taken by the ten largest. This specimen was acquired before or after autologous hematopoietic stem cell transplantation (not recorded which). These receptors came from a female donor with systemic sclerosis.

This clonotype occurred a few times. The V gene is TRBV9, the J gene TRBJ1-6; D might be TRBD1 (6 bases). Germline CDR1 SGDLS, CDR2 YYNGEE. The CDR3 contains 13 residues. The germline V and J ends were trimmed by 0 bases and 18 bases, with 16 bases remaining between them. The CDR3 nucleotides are TGTGCCAGCAGCGTAGTGGGCAGGGGATTGAACCACTTT. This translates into CASSVVGRGLNHF.

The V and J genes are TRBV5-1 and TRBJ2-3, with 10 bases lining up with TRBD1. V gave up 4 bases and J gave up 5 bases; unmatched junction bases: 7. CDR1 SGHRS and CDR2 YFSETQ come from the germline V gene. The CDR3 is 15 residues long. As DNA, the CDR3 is TGCGCCAGCAGCCCCCGGACAGGGGGGGGAGATACGCAGTATTTT. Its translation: CASSPRTGGGDTQYF. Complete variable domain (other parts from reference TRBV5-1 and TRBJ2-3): KAGVTQTPRYLIKTRGQQVTLSCSPISGHRSVSWYQQTPGQGLQFLFEYFSETQRNKGNFPGRFSGRQFSNSRSEMNVSTLELGDSALYLCASSPRTGGGDTQYFGPGTRLTVL.

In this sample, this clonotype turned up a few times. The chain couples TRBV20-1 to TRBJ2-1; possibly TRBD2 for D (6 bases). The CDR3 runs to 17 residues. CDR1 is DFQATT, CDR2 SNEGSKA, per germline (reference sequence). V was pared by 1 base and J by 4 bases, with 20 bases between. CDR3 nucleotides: TGCAGTGCTAGAGTCGAGTCTGAAGGACTAACGTACAATGAGCAGTTCTTC. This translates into CSARVESEGLTYNEQFF.

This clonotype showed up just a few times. The CDR3 here is CASSVGGTNQPQHF. The CDR3 DNA reads as TGTGCCAGCAGCGTAGGGGGGACAAATCAGCCCCAGCATTTT. This sequence joins TRBV9 and TRBJ1-5; TRBD1 might be the D (6 bases). The CDR3 is 14 amino acids. Trimming removed 0 bases at V and 4 bases at J, with 8 bases between. Germline V CDR1 and CDR2: SGDLS, YYNGEE.

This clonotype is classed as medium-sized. CDR3 residues: CASSAGPNRSGANVLTF. In nucleotides, the CDR3 is TGTGCCAGCAGTGCCGGGCCAAACCGCTCTGGGGCCAACGTCCTGACTTTC. The chain has TRBV2 and TRBJ2-6; D gene uncertain. V was clipped by 4 bases and J by 0 bases, with 13 bases between them. This CDR3 has 17 amino acids. Germline V gene data show CDR1 as SNHLY and CDR2 as FYNNEI.

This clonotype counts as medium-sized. The CDR3, as DNA: TGCAGTGCTAGAATGGGGGGAAGCACCGGGGAGCTGTTTTTT. Amino acids: CSARMGGSTGELFF. V gene TRBV20-1 combines with J gene TRBJ2-2, with a possible D match to TRBD2 (6 bases). Trimming pared 2 bases from V and 4 bases from J, leaving 11 bases between. The V gene's germline CDR1 is DFQATT and CDR2 SNEGSKA (reference sequence). The CDR3 totals 14 residues.

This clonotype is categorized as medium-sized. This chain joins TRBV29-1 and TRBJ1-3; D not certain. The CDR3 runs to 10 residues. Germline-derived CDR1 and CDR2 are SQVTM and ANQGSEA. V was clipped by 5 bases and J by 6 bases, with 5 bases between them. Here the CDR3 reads CSVWENTIYF. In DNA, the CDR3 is TGCAGCGTTTGGGAAAACACCATATATTTT.

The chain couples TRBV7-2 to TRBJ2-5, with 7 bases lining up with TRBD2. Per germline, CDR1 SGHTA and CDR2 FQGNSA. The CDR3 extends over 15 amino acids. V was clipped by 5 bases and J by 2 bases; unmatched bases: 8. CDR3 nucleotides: TGTGCCAGCAGCATTTTGGCGGGGGTACAAGAGACCCAGTACTTC. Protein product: CASSILAGVQETQYF.

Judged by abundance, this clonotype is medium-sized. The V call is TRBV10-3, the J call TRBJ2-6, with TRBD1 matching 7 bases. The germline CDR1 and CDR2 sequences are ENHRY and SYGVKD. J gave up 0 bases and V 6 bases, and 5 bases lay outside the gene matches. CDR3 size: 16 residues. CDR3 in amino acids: CAIRPGQNSGANVLTF. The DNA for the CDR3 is TGTGCCATCAGGCCGGGACAGAACTCTGGGGCCAACGTCCTGACTTTC.

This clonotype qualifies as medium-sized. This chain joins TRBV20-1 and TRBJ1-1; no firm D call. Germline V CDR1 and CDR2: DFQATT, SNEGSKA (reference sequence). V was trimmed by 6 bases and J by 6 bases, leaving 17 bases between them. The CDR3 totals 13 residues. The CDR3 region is CSARRASDAEAFF. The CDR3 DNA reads TGCAGTGCCAGAAGGGCCTCGGACGCTGAAGCTTTCTTT.

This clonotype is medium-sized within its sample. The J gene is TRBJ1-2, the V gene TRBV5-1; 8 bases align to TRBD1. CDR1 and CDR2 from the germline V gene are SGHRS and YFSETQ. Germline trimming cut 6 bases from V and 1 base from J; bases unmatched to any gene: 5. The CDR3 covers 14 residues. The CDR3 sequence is CASTRTGNNYGYTF. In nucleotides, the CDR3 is TGCGCCAGCACCCGGACAGGGAATAACTATGGCTACACCTTC.

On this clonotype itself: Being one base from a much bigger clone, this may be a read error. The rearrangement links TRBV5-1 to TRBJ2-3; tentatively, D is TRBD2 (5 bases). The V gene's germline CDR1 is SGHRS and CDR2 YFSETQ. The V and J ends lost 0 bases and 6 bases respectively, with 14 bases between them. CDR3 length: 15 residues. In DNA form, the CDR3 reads TGCGCCAGCAGCTTGGAAGCGGAGGCCGGGGATACGCAGTATTTT. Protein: CASSLEAEAGDTQYF. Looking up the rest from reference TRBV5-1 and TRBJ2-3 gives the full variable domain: KAGVTQTPRYLIKTRGQQVTLSCSPISGHRSVSWYQQTPGQGLQFLFEYFSETQRNKGNFPGRFSGRQFSNSRSEMNVSTLELGDSALYLCASSLEAEAGDTQYFGPGTRLTVL.

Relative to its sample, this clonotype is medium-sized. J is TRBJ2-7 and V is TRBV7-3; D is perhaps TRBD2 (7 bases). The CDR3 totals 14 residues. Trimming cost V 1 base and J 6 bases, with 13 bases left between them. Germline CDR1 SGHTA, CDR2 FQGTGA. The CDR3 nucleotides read TGTGCCAGCAGCTTAAAGGGGGGGATGGGCGAGCAGTACTTC. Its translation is CASSLKGGMGEQYF.

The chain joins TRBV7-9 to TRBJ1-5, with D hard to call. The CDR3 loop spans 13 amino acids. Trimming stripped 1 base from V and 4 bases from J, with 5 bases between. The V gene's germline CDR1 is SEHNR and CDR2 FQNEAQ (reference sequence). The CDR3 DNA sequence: TGTGCCAGCAGCTTAGGGCAAAATCAGCCCCAGCATTTT. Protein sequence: CASSLGQNQPQHF.